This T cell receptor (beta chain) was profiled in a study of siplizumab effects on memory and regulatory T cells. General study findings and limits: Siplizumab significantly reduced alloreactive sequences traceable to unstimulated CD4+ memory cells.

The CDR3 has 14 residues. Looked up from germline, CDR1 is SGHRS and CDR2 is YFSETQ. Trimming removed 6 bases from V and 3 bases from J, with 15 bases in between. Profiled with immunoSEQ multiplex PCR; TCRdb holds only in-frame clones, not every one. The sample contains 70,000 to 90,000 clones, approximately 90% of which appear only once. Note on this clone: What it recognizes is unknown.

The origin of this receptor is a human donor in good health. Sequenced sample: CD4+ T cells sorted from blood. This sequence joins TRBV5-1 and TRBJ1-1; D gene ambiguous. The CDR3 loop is CASTRRREDTEAFF. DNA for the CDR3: TGCGCCAGCACCCGGCGGCGCGAAGACACTGAAGCTTTCTTT.